Below, 27 T cell receptor beta chains from the same sample are listed, as sequenced in a study of cytomegalovirus exposure and HLA in healthy donors. Sequencing used immunoSEQ multiplex PCR; TCRdb keeps in-frame clones, though not all of them. The data show approximately 260,000 clones, around 85% seen once. The sequenced material came from PBMCs. Every receptor here comes from a woman aged 18-29 years in good health and CMV-seronegative.

The chain employs TRBV4-1 and TRBJ2-7, with D possibly being TRBD1 (5 bases). The germline V and J ends were trimmed by 5 bases and 2 bases, with 16 bases remaining between them. The CDR3 contains 15 residues. The germline CDR1 and CDR2 sequences are MGHRA and YSYEKL. CDR3: CASSDGFSTAYEQYF. The CDR3 DNA follows: TGCGCCAGCAGCGACGGGTTTTCGACAGCCTACGAGCAGTACTTC.

The chain recombines TRBV28 with TRBJ2-1; 9 bases are shared with TRBD1. Germline CDR1 is MDHEN and CDR2 is SYDVKM. With V trimmed by 1 base and J by 2 bases, 3 bases remained unmatched. The CDR3 is 16 amino acids. The CDR3 nucleotides are TGTGCCAGCAGTTTATCGGGACAGGGAACCTACAATGAGCAGTTCTTC. Amino acids: CASSLSGQGTYNEQFF.

Comments on this clone: Other nucleotide sequences in the sample specify the same CDR3. The chain combines TRBV5-1 with TRBJ1-3, with 12 bases matching TRBD1. Germline CDR1 reads SGHRS; CDR2 reads YFSETQ. CDR3 length: 15 residues. V lost 7 bases and J lost 4; bases outside the gene matches: 6. The CDR3 bases are TGCGCCAGCTCTGGGGACAGGGGGCTAGGAAACACCATATATTTT. It is translated as CASSGDRGLGNTIYF.

This chain uses TRBV9 with TRBJ2-7, with 7 nucleotides matching TRBD1. V lost 4 bases, J lost 1 base, and 8 bases stayed unmatched. CDR3 length: 15 amino acids. Looked up from germline, CDR1 is SGDLS and CDR2 is YYNGEE. The CDR3 coding sequence is TGTGCCAGCAGCCGATCAATGGGACAGTCCTACGAGCAGTACTTC. Its protein is CASSRSMGQSYEQYF.

The rearrangement uses TRBV6-1 and TRBJ2-7, with TRBD1 as a possible D gene (6 bases). The V end was cut by 9 bases, the J end by 0 bases, with 12 bases between. CDR3 size: 13 residues. Germline V gene data show CDR1 as MNHNS and CDR2 as SASEGT. CDR3 in DNA: TGTGCCAGTGGACAGCGGAGCTCCTACGAGCAGTACTTC. Translation: CASGQRSSYEQYF.

V and J are TRBV6-1 and TRBJ2-1; D is perhaps TRBD2 (5 bases). The ends were cut back, 2 bases at V and 0 bases at J, with 14 bases in the middle. CDR3 length equals 17 residues. From germline, CDR1 is MNHNS and CDR2 SASEGT. The CDR3 nucleotides are TGTGCCAGCAGTGAATTCGGCGGGTCAATCTCCTACAATGAGCAGTTCTTC. This codes for CASSEFGGSISYNEQFF.

This clone has more than one count but fewer than ten. This sequence joins TRBV7-2 and TRBJ1-1; a weak D match, TRBD1 (6 bases). Looked up from germline, CDR1 is SGHTA and CDR2 is FQGNSA. V lost 3 bases and J lost 5, with 13 bases in between. This CDR3 comprises 14 residues. The CDR3 loop reads CASSFTGTRTEAFF. As DNA, the CDR3 is TGTGCCAGCAGCTTTACCGGGACACGGACTGAAGCTTTCTTT. Drawing the rest from reference TRBV7-2 and TRBJ1-1, the complete variable domain is GAGVSQSPSNKVTEKGKDVELRCDPISGHTALYWYRQSLGQGLEFLIYFQGNSAPDKSGLPSDRFSAERTGGSVSTLTIQRTQQEDSAVYLCASSFTGTRTEAFFGQGTRLTVV.

The CDR3 sequence: CASSPQAGQGINYGYTF. CDR3 nucleotide sequence: TGTGCCAGCAGCCCACAGGCTGGACAGGGGATTAACTATGGCTACACCTTC. This chain joins TRBV7-3 and TRBJ1-2, with TRBD1 identical over 9 bases. Per germline, CDR1 SGHTA and CDR2 FQGTGA. Trimming removed 5 bases from V and 1 base from J; junction bases left unmatched: 11. The length of the CDR3 is 17 residues.

This chain connects TRBV5-1 to TRBJ1-4; no clear D. The CDR3 contains 15 residues. Trimming cost V 6 bases and J 4 bases, with 16 bases left between them. CDR1 SGHRS and CDR2 YFSETQ come from the germline V gene. In nucleotides, the CDR3 is TGCGCCAGCACAGGAGGGTCAGAGCGTAATGAAAAACTGTTTTTT. This gives the protein CASTGGSERNEKLFF.

The rearrangement joins TRBV5-1 to TRBJ2-7; 11 nucleotides line up with TRBD2. This CDR3 contains 21 residues. The germline CDR1 and CDR2 sequences are SGHRS and YFSETQ. V lost 0 bases to trimming and J lost 3 bases; unmatched junction nucleotides: 20. The chain's CDR3 is CASSLGPGRPLAGGLFYEQYF. CDR3 bases: TGCGCCAGCAGCTTGGGTCCCGGCAGGCCCCTAGCGGGAGGTCTCTTCTACGAGCAGTACTTC.

The V gene is TRBV7-9, the J gene TRBJ2-1, with a possible D match to TRBD1 (6 bases). The CDR3 has 12 amino acids. Germline-derived CDR1 and CDR2 are SEHNR and FQNEAQ (reference sequence). The germline V and J ends were trimmed by 4 bases and 7 bases, with 8 bases remaining between them. The CDR3 reads CASSYQGNEQFF. The CDR3 DNA sequence: TGTGCCAGCAGCTATCAGGGGAATGAGCAGTTCTTC.

This chain uses TRBV2 with TRBJ2-2; a weak D match, TRBD1 (5 bases). This CDR3 spans 16 amino acids. The germline CDR1 and CDR2 sequences are SNHLY and FYNNEI. The germline V and J ends were trimmed by 4 bases and 7 bases, with 19 bases remaining between them. This CDR3 reads CASSGKGLVLSGELFF. CDR3 DNA sequence: TGTGCCAGCAGTGGGAAGGGGTTGGTTTTAAGCGGGGAGCTGTTTTTT.

This chain links TRBV5-1 with TRBJ1-1; TRBD1 matches 7 bases. From germline, CDR1 is SGHRS and CDR2 YFSETQ. The CDR3 runs 16 residues. V gave up 7 bases and J gave up 1 base; unmatched junction bases: 13. DNA of the CDR3: TGCGCCAGCCGCCCCCGGTCCGGGACAGAGAACACTGAAGCTTTCTTT. Translated: CASRPRSGTENTEAFF.

This CDR3 reads CAWRAGQGLETQYF. CDR3 nucleotide sequence: TGTGCCTGGAGAGCCGGACAGGGTTTAGAGACCCAGTACTTC. V gene TRBV30 combines with J gene TRBJ2-5, with 8 bases identical to TRBD1. This CDR3 has 14 residues. V dropped 3 bases and J dropped 4; count of bases not matched to a gene: 7. CDR1 and CDR2 (germline): GTSNPN, SVGIG (reference sequence).

The rearrangement joins TRBV6-5 to TRBJ2-2; D gene uncertain. The CDR3 has 11 residues. The V gene's germline CDR1 is MNHEY and CDR2 SVGAGI. Trimming took 6 bases from V and 4 from J, leaving 3 bases between them. The CDR3 loop reads CASRATGELFF. The CDR3 nucleotides read TGTGCCAGCAGGGCCACCGGGGAGCTGTTTTTT.

This sequence joins TRBV11-2 and TRBJ2-7, with D maybe TRBD1 (5 bases). The germline V and J ends were trimmed by 3 bases and 2 bases, with 14 bases remaining between them. The germline CDR1 and CDR2 sequences are SGHAT and FQNNGV. The CDR3 is made up of 15 amino acids. CDR3 DNA sequence: TGTGCCAGCAGCTTGCGAGTCCAGGGCGCCTACGAGCAGTACTTC. Translated: CASSLRVQGAYEQYF.

V is TRBV6-5 and J is TRBJ2-7; no reliable D call. Germline V gene data show CDR1 as MNHEY and CDR2 as SVGAGI. With 6 bases removed from V and 0 bases from J, the gap between germline ends came to 15 bases. CDR3 length: 15 amino acids. This CDR3 is CASRTTFDNSYEQYF. CDR3 in DNA: TGTGCCAGCAGAACGACATTTGACAACTCCTACGAGCAGTACTTC.

The V call is TRBV6-5, the J call TRBJ2-7; 10 positions agree with TRBD2. The germline gives CDR1 MNHEY, CDR2 SVGAGI. The J segment lost 3 bases and the V segment lost 4 bases, leaving 3 bases of the junction unmatched. The CDR3 sequence is 14 residues long. The CDR3 protein is CASSLAGGNYEQYF. For the CDR3, the DNA is TGTGCCAGCAGTTTAGCGGGAGGCAACTACGAGCAGTACTTC.

The CDR3 protein is CASRGAGGITEAFF. The CDR3 nucleotides are TGTGCCAGTAGAGGGGCCGGGGGGATCACTGAAGCTTTCTTT. This sequence joins TRBV19 and TRBJ1-1; D might be TRBD1 (5 bases). Germline lookup yields CDR1 LNHDA and CDR2 SQIVND (reference sequence). The CDR3 consists of 14 residues. The V and J ends lost 6 bases and 4 bases respectively, with 15 bases between them. The entire variable domain, with the rest obtained from reference TRBV19 and TRBJ1-1, is as follows: DGGITQSPKYLFRKEGQNVTLSCEQNLNHDAMYWYRQDPGQGLRLIYYSQIVNDFQKGDIAEGYSVSREKKESFPLTVTSAQKNPTAFYLCASRGAGGITEAFFGQGTRLTVV.

The V gene is TRBV7-9, the J gene TRBJ2-2, with a possible D match to TRBD1 (5 bases). V was pared by 0 bases and J by 7 bases, with 12 bases between. Germline CDR1 and CDR2: SEHNR and FQNEAQ (reference sequence). The CDR3 totals 15 residues. The CDR3 DNA sequence: TGTGCCAGCAGCTTAGCGCAGGGCGTTCTCGGGGAGCTGTTTTTT. It translates to CASSLAQGVLGELFF. The full variable domain, rest sourced from reference TRBV7-9 and TRBJ2-2, is DTGVSQNPRHKITKRGQNVTFRCDPISEHNRLYWYRQTLGQGPEFLTYFQNEAQLEKSRLLSDRFSAERPKGSFSTLEIQRTEQGDSAMYLCASSLAQGVLGELFFGEGSRLTVL.

This chain uses TRBV18 with TRBJ2-7; the D is unclear. CDR3 length: 14 residues. Germline V lookup: CDR1 KGHSH, CDR2 LQKENI. V dropped 2 bases and J dropped 2 bases, with 10 bases sitting between them. The CDR3 region has the DNA TGTGCCAGCTCACCAGGTCCTGGGCCCTACGAGCAGTACTTC. Its protein is CASSPGPGPYEQYF.

V and J are TRBV7-9 and TRBJ1-1; 10 bases are a match to TRBD1. The germline V gene encodes CDR1 SEHNR and CDR2 FQNEAQ (reference sequence). The V gene end was trimmed by 5 bases and the J gene end by 0 bases; junction bases not matched to a gene: 15. This CDR3 has 19 amino acids. The CDR3 protein is CASSTTPGQGSSMNTEAFF. CDR3 sequence (DNA): TGTGCCAGCAGCACTACTCCGGGACAGGGGTCTTCTATGAACACTGAAGCTTTCTTT.

The sample holds a few counts of this clone. The CDR3 nucleotides are TGTGCCAGCAGCCCACGCTCGGGGGATTCACCCCTCCACTTT. Its protein product is CASSPRSGDSPLHF. The rearrangement uses TRBV7-2 and TRBJ1-6; TRBD1 is a possible D gene (5 bases). V lost 5 bases, J lost 8 bases, and 13 bases lay in between. The CDR3 is 14 residues long. The germline V gene has CDR1 SGHTA and CDR2 FQGNSA.

The J gene is TRBJ1-2, the V gene TRBV4-3, with D possibly TRBD1 on 5 matching bases. This CDR3 has 15 amino acids. Trimming pared 4 bases from V and 0 bases from J, leaving 12 bases between. Germline CDR1 and CDR2: LGHNA and YSLEER. CDR3 bases: TGCGCCAGCAGCCTAGGCGGGGGGGCTAACTATGGCTACACCTTC. Translated: CASSLGGGANYGYTF.

The chain is built from TRBV5-4 and TRBJ2-1, with TRBD1 matching over 9 bases. J lost 1 base, V lost 4 bases, and 3 bases had no gene match. Germline CDR1 and CDR2: SGHNT and YYREEE (reference sequence). CDR3 size: 15 residues. CDR3 coding DNA: TGTGCCAGCAGCGGGACAGGGTCATCCTACAATGAGCAGTTCTTC. Residues: CASSGTGSSYNEQFF.

V usage is TRBV28 and J usage is TRBJ1-2, with TRBD1 as a possible D gene (5 bases). CDR3 length: 15 residues. The ends were cut back, 2 bases at V and 8 bases at J, with 18 bases in the middle. Germline V gives CDR1 MDHEN, CDR2 SYDVKM. CDR3 sequence reads: CASSLGAASSGGYTF. In DNA, the CDR3 is TGTGCCAGCAGTTTAGGGGCTGCATCCTCAGGGGGCTACACCTTC.

This chain uses TRBV6-6 with TRBJ1-2; D unresolved. The CDR3 is 13 amino acids. V was cut by 6 bases and J by 7 bases, with 15 bases left in between. Looked up from germline, CDR1 is MNHNY and CDR2 is SVGAGI (reference sequence). The CDR3 DNA reads TGTGCCAGCAGACCAACTAATCTCCCTGGCTACACCTTC. Translated: CASRPTNLPGYTF.